Each of the 10 T cell receptor beta chains below was sequenced from the same sample in a study of blood T cell repertoires in COVID-19. Libraries were prepared by immunoSEQ multiplex PCR; TCRdb keeps only in-frame clonotypes and omits some of them. The sample gives 95,000 to 100,000 clones, 85% to 95% of which show up once; less than 7.5% is in the top ten. Sequencing was performed on peripheral blood. The receptors stem from a man over 45 with active COVID-19.

About this clone itself: In the same sample, other DNA sequences code for this CDR3. CDR3 loop: CASSVSGSSYNEQFF. The CDR3 nucleotides read TGTGCCAGCAGCGTGAGCGGGAGCTCCTACAATGAGCAGTTCTTC. This sequence joins TRBV9 and TRBJ2-1, with TRBD2 matching 8 bases. The CDR3 has 15 residues. The V segment lost 2 bases and the J segment 0 bases; nucleotides outside the gene matches: 1. Germline V gives CDR1 SGDLS, CDR2 YYNGEE.

The rearrangement joins TRBV6-5 to TRBJ2-5, with no clear D. This CDR3 has 13 residues. Germline V lookup: CDR1 MNHEY, CDR2 SVGAGI. The V end lost 4 bases, the J end lost 5 bases, and 11 bases lay between the germline ends. CDR3 in amino acids: CASSSGLRETQYF. CDR3 coding DNA: TGTGCCAGCAGTTCCGGCCTCAGGGAGACCCAGTACTTC.

This chain uses TRBV6-5 with TRBJ1-2; possible D gene TRBD1, 6 bases. The germline CDR1 and CDR2 sequences are MNHEY and SVGAGI. V was shortened by 7 bases and J by 4 bases, with 19 bases between the two germline ends. The CDR3 length is 15 residues. CDR3 in amino acids: CASTRTGGAGYGYTF. CDR3 in DNA: TGTGCCAGCACCCGAACGGGGGGGGCGGGCTATGGCTACACCTTC.

This chain joins TRBV9 and TRBJ1-2; D remains ambiguous. CDR1 and CDR2 from the germline V gene are SGDLS and YYNGEE. The CDR3 is made up of 12 amino acids. Trimming removed 3 bases from V and 5 bases from J, with 8 bases in between. The CDR3 here is CASSAGSYGYTF. The CDR3, as DNA: TGTGCCAGCAGCGCAGGATCTTATGGCTACACCTTC. The variable domain in full, with the rest retrieved from reference TRBV9 and TRBJ1-2, is DSGVTQTPKHLITATGQRVTLRCSPRSGDLSVYWYQQSLDQGLQFLIQYYNGEERAKGNILERFSAQQFPDLHSELNLSSLELGDSALYFCASSAGSYGYTFGSGTRLTVV.

This clone occurred once. J is TRBJ1-6 and V is TRBV5-4; weak D call: TRBD1 (5 bases). The CDR3 runs 16 residues. Trimming removed 0 bases from V and 5 bases from J, with 12 bases in between. CDR1 and CDR2 from the germline V gene are SGHNT and YYREEE (reference sequence). CDR3 sequence (DNA): TGTGCCAGCAGCTTGGCCGGCAGGGAAGATAATTCACCCCTCCACTTT. This encodes CASSLAGREDNSPLHF.

The V call is TRBV24-1, the J call TRBJ2-1; 8 bases are shared with TRBD1. The CDR3 is 12 residues long. Trimming cost V 2 bases and J 12 bases; bases outside gene matches: 2. Germline V lookup: CDR1 KGHDR, CDR2 SFDVKD. The DNA of the CDR3 is TGTGCCACCAGTGATTCCGACAGGGGGCAGTTCTTC. This sequence encodes CATSDSDRGQFF.

This clone was found once. The rearrangement links TRBV7-9 to TRBJ1-4; D is perhaps TRBD1 (6 bases). The CDR3 has 14 amino acids. The V gene lost 6 bases and the J gene lost 4 bases, with 12 bases spanning the gap. CDR1 SEHNR and CDR2 FQNEAQ come from the germline V gene (reference sequence). CDR3 residues: CASSRGQLNEKLFF. In nucleotides, the CDR3 is TGTGCCAGCAGTCGTGGACAGCTTAATGAAAAACTGTTTTTT.

The gene calls are TRBV19 and TRBJ1-1; 11 bases match TRBD1. This CDR3 contains 15 residues. CDR1 LNHDA and CDR2 SQIVND come from the germline V gene (reference sequence). V lost 5 bases and J lost 2; bases outside the gene matches: 4. CDR3 region: CASSAGQGVNTEAFF. The CDR3 bases are TGTGCCAGTAGTGCGGGACAGGGGGTTAACACTGAAGCTTTCTTT. Filled out from reference TRBV19 and TRBJ1-1, the complete variable domain reads DGGITQSPKYLFRKEGQNVTLSCEQNLNHDAMYWYRQDPGQGLRLIYYSQIVNDFQKGDIAEGYSVSREKKESFPLTVTSAQKNPTAFYLCASSAGQGVNTEAFFGQGTRLTVV.

The rearrangement links TRBV7-2 to TRBJ2-7; 8 nucleotides align to TRBD2. The CDR3 is 13 residues long. Unmatched junction bases numbered 5, after V lost 5 bases and J lost 5 bases. The V gene's germline CDR1 is SGHTA and CDR2 FQGNSA. The CDR3 nucleotides read TGTGCCAGCAGCACCCGGACTAGCCACGAGCAGTACTTC. Its translation: CASSTRTSHEQYF.

This clone turned up a few times. The chain couples TRBV14 to TRBJ2-7, with D perhaps TRBD2 (5 bases). CDR1 and CDR2 from the germline V gene are SGHDN and FVKESK. Trimming took 2 bases from V and 7 from J, leaving 15 bases between them. The length of the CDR3 is 14 residues. CDR3 sequence (DNA): TGTGCCAGCAGCCAATTTTTCGGAGGTAGGGAGCAGTACTTC. Amino acid sequence: CASSQFFGGREQYF.